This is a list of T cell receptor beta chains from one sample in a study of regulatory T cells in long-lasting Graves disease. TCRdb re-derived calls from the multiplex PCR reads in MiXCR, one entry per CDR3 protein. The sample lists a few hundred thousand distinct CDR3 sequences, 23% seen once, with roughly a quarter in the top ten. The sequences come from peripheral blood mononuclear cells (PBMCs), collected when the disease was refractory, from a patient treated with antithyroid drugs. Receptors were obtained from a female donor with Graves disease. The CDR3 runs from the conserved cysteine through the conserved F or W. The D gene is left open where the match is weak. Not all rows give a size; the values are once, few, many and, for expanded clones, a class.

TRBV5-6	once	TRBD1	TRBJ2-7	TGTGCCAGCAGCTCCGGGACAGGGGGCCTAAAAGATTACGAGCAGTACTTC	CASSSGTGGLKDYEQYF
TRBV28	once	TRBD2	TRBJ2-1	TGTGCCAGCAGTTTCGCCAAATGGGGACTAGCGGGAAACAATGAGCAGTTCTTC	CASSFAKWGLAGNNEQFF
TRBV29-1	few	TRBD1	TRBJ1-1	TGCAGCGTCCTGGGACAGGAGGACACTGAAGCTTTCTTT	CSVLGQEDTEAFF
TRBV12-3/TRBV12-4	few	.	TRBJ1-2	TGTGCCAGCAGTTTAGTACATATGGCCAGGGGCAACTATGGCTACACCTTC	CASSLVHMARGNYGYTF
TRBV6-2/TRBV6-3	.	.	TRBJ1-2	TGTGCCAGCAGTTATAGGAAGGGGGGGAACTATGGCTACACCTTC	CASSYRKGGNYGYTF
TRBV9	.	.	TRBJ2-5	TGTGCCAGCAGCGTATCAATGTCCGGAGAGACCCAGTACTTC	CASSVSMSGETQYF
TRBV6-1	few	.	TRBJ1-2	TGTGCCAGCAGTCCCCGGGGAAGGGGCTACACCTTC	CASSPRGRGYTF
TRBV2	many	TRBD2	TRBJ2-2	TGTGCCAGCAGTGTAATAGCGGGTGGTACCGGGGAGCTGTTTTTT	CASSVIAGGTGELFF
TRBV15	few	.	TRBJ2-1	TGTGCCACCAGCAGCCGATACAATGAGCAGTTCTTC	CATSSRYNEQFF
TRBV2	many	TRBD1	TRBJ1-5	TGTGCCAGCAGTGACACAACGGGACAGGGCAATCAGCCCCAGCATTTT	CASSDTTGQGNQPQHF
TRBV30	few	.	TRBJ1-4	TGTGCCTGGAGTGTACCCCCAGGGAGGAGTGAAAAACTGTTTTTT	CAWSVPPGRSEKLFF